This TCR beta chain was observed in a study of T cell clones after liver transplantation. Study context: Apart from a few HCV-positive recipients, transplants were for non-autoimmune, non-viral reasons. Points from the study as a whole: The donor-reactive repertoire was only partly measurable in two subjects, lacking donor cells.

Trimming stripped 6 bases from V and 3 bases from J, with 9 bases between. CDR3 length equals 12 residues. Germline CDR1 MDHEN, CDR2 SYDVKM. With respect to this clone: What it binds is unknown.

Data came from immunoSEQ multiplex PCR; TCRdb stores just in-frame clones and leaves some out. The table lists some 57,000 clones, roughly three quarters of them singletons. The specimen comprised CD4+ T cells from blood, sampled at the 22-month timepoint. This TCR came from a human patient who received a liver transplant. Some of these T cells may belong to the graft donor. The genes are TRBV28 and TRBJ2-7; D is perhaps TRBD1 or TRBD2 (6 bases each). The CDR3 spells CASRRGDYEQYF. The CDR3 region has the DNA TGTGCCAGCAGGAGGGGGGACTACGAGCAGTACTTC.